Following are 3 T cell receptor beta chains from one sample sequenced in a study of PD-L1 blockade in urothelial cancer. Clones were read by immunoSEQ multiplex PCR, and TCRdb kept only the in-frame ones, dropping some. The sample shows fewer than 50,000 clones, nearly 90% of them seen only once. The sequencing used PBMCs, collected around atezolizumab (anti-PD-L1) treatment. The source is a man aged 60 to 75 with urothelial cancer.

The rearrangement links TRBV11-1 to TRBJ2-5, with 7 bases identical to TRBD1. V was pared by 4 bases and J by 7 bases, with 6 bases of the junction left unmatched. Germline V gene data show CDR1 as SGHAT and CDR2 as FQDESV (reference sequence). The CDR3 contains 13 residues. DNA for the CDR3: TGTGCCAGCAGCTCGGGACAGCGGAGGACCCAGTACTTC. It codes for CASSSGQRRTQYF.

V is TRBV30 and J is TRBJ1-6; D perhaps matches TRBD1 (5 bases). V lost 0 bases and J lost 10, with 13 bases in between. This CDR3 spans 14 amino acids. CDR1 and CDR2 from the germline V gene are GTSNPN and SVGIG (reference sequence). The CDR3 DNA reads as TGTGCCTGGAGTGTAGGGGATTCTGTCTCACCCCTCCACTTT. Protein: CAWSVGDSVSPLHF.

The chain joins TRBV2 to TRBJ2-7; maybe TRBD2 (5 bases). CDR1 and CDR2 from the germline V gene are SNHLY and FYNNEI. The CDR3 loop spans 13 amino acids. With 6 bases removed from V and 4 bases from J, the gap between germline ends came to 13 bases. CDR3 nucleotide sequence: TGTGCCAGCAGCGTCGCGACGGGGTACGAGCAGTACTTC. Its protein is CASSVATGYEQYF.